The rows below give T cell receptor beta chains drawn from one sample of a study of T cells in Graves' hyperthyroidism and ophthalmopathy. Each CDR3 protein is one row after TCRdb ran MiXCR on the multiplex PCR reads. The sample yields almost 600,000 distinct CDR3 sequences, around 46% seen once. Sequencing input: peripheral blood or thyroid tissue (not recorded which). Every receptor here comes from a woman in her late teens or twenties with Graves' hyperthyroidism. CDR3s include the opening cysteine and the closing phenylalanine or tryptophan. D genes are given only for firm matches. Clone sizes are given selectively: once, few, many, or a class where the clone is expanded.

TRBD2 | NA | TRBJ2-2 | TRBV20-1 | TGCAGTGCGCATCGACTAGCGGGAGATACCGGGGAGCTGTTTTTT | CSAHRLAGDTGELFF
TRBD2 | many | TRBJ2-7 | TRBV7-6 | TGTGCCAGCTCACCGTTGGGACTAGCGGATGGACCGCGGGAGCAGTACTTC | CASSPLGLADGPREQYF
NA | NA | TRBJ1-1 | TRBV28 | TGTGCCAGCAGTTTGTTTAACAGAGATCCGGTTAACACTGAAGCTTTCTTT | CASSLFNRDPVNTEAFF
NA | NA | TRBJ2-7 | TRBV7-2 | TGTGCCAGCGGCTTAGCCGGGTCGAACGAGCAGTACTTC | CASGLAGSNEQYF
TRBD1 | few | TRBJ2-6 | TRBV4-2 | TGTGCCAGCAGCTTTCCCCCGGGACAGGGGGCGCTTGGGGCCAACGTCCTGACTTTC | CASSFPPGQGALGANVLTF
NA | many | TRBJ2-5 | TRBV7-8 | TGTGCCAGCAGCTTAGCTACGACTACGAAAGAGACCCAGTACTTC | CASSLATTTKETQYF
TRBD1 | NA | TRBJ2-5 | TRBV7-8 | TGTGCCAGCAGCGCCTGGGACAGGGAAGAGACCCAGTACTTC | CASSAWDREETQYF
NA | many | TRBJ1-2 | TRBV6-4 | TGTGCCAGCAGTCCCACGGGACGAAACTATGGCTACACCTTC | CASSPTGRNYGYTF
TRBD1 | NA | TRBJ2-3 | TRBV12-3/TRBV12-4 | TGTGCCAGCAGTGACCGGACAGGGAGCACAGATACGCAGTATTTT | CASSDRTGSTDTQYF
NA | many | TRBJ2-7 | TRBV9 | TGTGCCAGCAGCCCACCCGACAGCTACGAGCAGTACTTC | CASSPPDSYEQYF
TRBD2 | NA | TRBJ2-4 | TRBV20-1 | TGCAGTGCTAGAGTCTTAGGACAGCCGGGACTAGCGGGAGGCCCGACCTGGGACATTCAGTACTTC | CSARVLGQPGLAGGPTWDIQYF
NA | many | TRBJ1-5 | TRBV2 | TGTGCCAGCAGGGGGGGGTTGGGGAGCAAGCATTTT | CASRGGLGSKHF
NA | NA | TRBJ1-3 | TRBV5-1 | TGCGCCTGCAAGCCGACTGATACCGGAAACACCATATATTTT | CACKPTDTGNTIYF
NA | many | TRBJ2-5 | TRBV19 | TGTGCCAGTAGTATAGTTGGGGGGCTTGCGGAGACCCAGTACTTC | CASSIVGGLAETQYF
NA | NA | TRBJ2-7 | TRBV7-9 | TGTGCCAGCAGCCCACGGGCCCGAACGGCGGGGACCTACGAGCAGTACTTC | CASSPRARTAGTYEQYF
NA | few | TRBJ1-5 | TRBV6-9 | TGTGCCAGCAGTGAACTTCAGGACAGCCGGCGGCAGCCCCAGCATTTT | CASSELQDSRRQPQHF
NA | many | TRBJ2-5 | TRBV5-1 | TGCGCCAGCAGTTCCTTCCAAGAGACCCAGTACTTC | CASSSFQETQYF
NA | few | TRBJ2-1 | TRBV20-1 | TGCAGTGCTAGAGATACGGTGGGTGAGCAGTTCTTC | CSARDTVGEQFF
NA | once | TRBJ1-2 | TRBV2 | TGTGCCAGCGATCGCGGGGGCCAGTATGGCTACACCTTC | CASDRGGQYGYTF
TRBD1 | once | TRBJ1-1 | TRBV29-1 | TGCAGCAGTGATCCAGGGGGCAAGAGCACTGAAGCTTTCTTT | CSSDPGGKSTEAFF
NA | many | TRBJ2-1 | TRBV7-8 | TGTGCCAGCGCACTCCTGGAATACAATGAGCAGTTCTTC | CASALLEYNEQFF
NA | many | TRBJ2-5 | TRBV15 | TGTGCCACCAGCAGAGAAAGGACGGCGCGAGAGACCCAGTACTTC | CATSRERTARETQYF
NA | NA | TRBJ2-7 | TRBV9 | TGTGCCAGCAGCCCAGCGGGAGGACAGGGCGCCGAGCAGTACTTC | CASSPAGGQGAEQYF
NA | NA | TRBJ2-7 | TRBV2 | TGTGCCAGCAGCGAACTAGCCTCCTACGAGCAGTACTTC | CASSELASYEQYF
TRBD1 | many | TRBJ2-2 | TRBV20-1 | TGCAGTGCTGAGACAGGGGCCGGGGAGCTGTTTTTT | CSAETGAGELFF
TRBD1 | NA | TRBJ1-5 | TRBV15 | TGTGCCACCAGCAGTCCCGGGACAGGGGCCCTGTTTAGCAACCAGCCCCGGCATTTT | CATSSPGTGALFSNQPRHF
TRBD2 | NA | TRBJ2-2 | TRBV25-1 | TGTGCCAGCAGCAGCCGGGCAAGCGGGACGAACACCGGGGGGCTGTTTTTT | CASSSRASGTNTGGLFF
NA | NA | TRBJ2-3 | TRBV7-9 | TGTGCCAGCAGCTTTCGGAGAGCCACAGATACGCAGTATTTT | CASSFRRATDTQYF
TRBD2 | NA | TRBJ2-5 | TRBV20-1 | TGCAGTGCTACGAGCGGGACGGCTGAGACCCAGTACTTC | CSATSGTAETQYF
TRBD2 | many | TRBJ2-5 | TRBV7-2 | TGTGCCAGCAGCTTTCTGGGAGGACTAGCGGGAGGGGTCCAAGAGACCCAGTACTTC | CASSFLGGLAGGVQETQYF
NA | NA | TRBJ2-7 | TRBV20-1 | TGCAGTGCCAAAGGCTTTGCGGGAACTTTCTACGAGCAGTACTTC | CSAKGFAGTFYEQYF
TRBD1 | NA | TRBJ2-2 | TRBV7-9 | TGTGCCAGCAGCGTACCCGGGACAGGGCTCACCGGGGAGCTGTTTTTT | CASSVPGTGLTGELFF
TRBD2 | NA | TRBJ2-1 | TRBV24-1 | TGTGCCACCAGTGATTTTCGGACTAGCGGGAACAATGAGCAGTTCTTC | CATSDFRTSGNNEQFF
NA | NA | TRBJ1-2 | TRBV2 | TGTGCCAGCGAGGGATTGGGCTATGGCTACACCTTC | CASEGLGYGYTF
NA | NA | TRBJ1-1 | TRBV29-1 | TGCAGCGTTGAGGGGATGGACACTGAAGCTTTCTTT | CSVEGMDTEAFF
NA | many | TRBJ2-5 | TRBV7-9 | TGTGCCAGCAGCTTGACAGCTCAAGAGACCCAGTACTTC | CASSLTAQETQYF
NA | many | TRBJ2-2 | TRBV2 | TGTGCCGGTTACACGAGGAACACCGGGGAGCTGTTTTTT | CAGYTRNTGELFF
NA | NA | TRBJ1-5 | TRBV5-5 | TGTGCCAGCAGTGTGGCGAGGAATTCACCCCAGCATTTT | CASSVARNSPQHF
NA | many | TRBJ1-1 | TRBV10-3 | TGTGCCACCTGGGGGGGGGTGGACGCTGAAGCTTTCTTT | CATWGGVDAEAFF
NA | NA | TRBJ2-2 | TRBV10-3 | TGTGCCATCAGTTCCCAACAGGGCGAATCGAACACCGGGGAGCTGTTTTTT | CAISSQQGESNTGELFF
NA | NA | TRBJ2-2 | TRBV2 | TGTGCCAGCAGTGCTGGTGACTACCCTACCTCAACCGGGGAGCTGTTTTTT | CASSAGDYPTSTGELFF
TRBD2 | NA | TRBJ2-1 | TRBV7-3 | TGTGCCAGCAGCCAGACTAGCGGGAGTCTTTATGAGCAGTTCTTC | CASSQTSGSLYEQFF
NA | many | TRBJ1-5 | TRBV2 | TGTGCCAGCAGTGAGATGGGGGGCGGCAATCAGCCCCAGCATTTT | CASSEMGGGNQPQHF